This T cell receptor (beta chain) came from a study of OX40 agonist ivuxolimab in advanced cancers. Study as a whole: Dose-escalation patients had hepatocellular carcinoma, melanoma, renal cell or head and neck cancer. The dose-escalation cohort was approximately 85% male, with a mean age of 60 years, ranging about 23 to 90.

Study-wide results and caveats: The study found that CD8+ T cells averaged more expanded clones than CD4+. Low normalized T-cell clonal expansion was additionally recorded for some nonresponders.

Data came from immunoSEQ multiplex PCR; TCRdb stores just in-frame clones and leaves some out. The sample holds tens of thousands of clones, around 84% seen once. Worth noting for this clone: What it binds is unknown.

The CDR3 is 16 residues long. Trimming cost V 6 bases and J 5 bases, with 23 bases left between them. Germline V gives CDR1 MGHRA, CDR2 YSYEKL. The chain employs TRBV4-1 and TRBJ2-7; the D gene is possibly TRBD1 (6 bases). This TCR derives from an adult with an advanced solid tumor such as melanoma, head and neck, liver or kidney cancer. This material consisted of CD4+ or CD8+ T cells sorted from blood, taken in a trial of the OX40 agonist ivuxolimab. Here the CDR3 reads CASSPGHFRGGHEQYF. Written as DNA, the CDR3 is TGCGCCAGCAGTCCAGGGCACTTTCGAGGGGGTCACGAGCAGTACTTC.